This TCR beta chain was recorded in a study of shared clonotypes between healthy human individuals. Findings and limits, study-wide: What naive subsets generally showed was a larger estimated richness than memory subsets showed. Rarefaction showed that sequencing of sorted subsets was incomplete (despite large depth).

An assay was performed, and its level was deep. In the original workflow: Filtering of immunoSEQ junctional sequences could not match full-length read filtering. Here immunoSEQ multiplex PCR was the method, and the copy in TCRdb shows in-frame clones only, minus some. V and J calls and clone size come straight from that table; D and trimming were deduced from the DNA. The sample shows 2,500,000 or so clones, 93% of them seen only once. CDR3 length: 12 residues. J was trimmed by 8 bases and V by 3 bases; bases with no gene match: 6. Germline assignment: CDR1 GTSNPN and CDR2 SVGIG (reference sequence). Details on this clone: Its antigen is undetermined.

The sequence was obtained from a man aged 18 to 35 in good health. Some clones in this sample may be carry-over from other donors' samples. The chain combines TRBV30 with TRBJ1-1; TRBD1 agrees at 7 bases. The sample consisted of naive CD4+ T cells from PBMCs. Described subset: CD45RA+ positively selected. The CDR3: CAWRVDRAEAFF. CDR3 coding DNA: TGTGCCTGGAGGGTTGACAGGGCGGAAGCTTTCTTT.